These 7 T cell receptor beta chains share one sample of origin, sequenced in a study of early T cells in non-severe SARS-CoV-2 infection. Using its own MiXCR run on the 5' RACE reads, TCRdb lists one record per CDR3 protein. The top ten clones hold around 5.5% of a sample with some 49,000 distinct CDR3 sequences, about 4.1% of them seen once. Sequenced sample: whole blood. The receptors were gathered from an adult who was a healthcare worker with PCR-confirmed SARS-CoV-2 infection or an uninfected control (not recorded which).

The V and J genes are TRBV24-1 and TRBJ2-3; no clear D. The CDR3 spans 15 residues. Germline V lookup: CDR1 KGHDR, CDR2 SFDVKD. Trimming removed 6 bases from V and 4 bases from J, with 16 bases in between. In nucleotides, the CDR3 is TGTGCCACCAGTAGTCGACAAAACATTGCAGATACGCAGTATTTT. Translating it yields CATSSRQNIADTQYF.

This clonotype came up a few times. The chain joins TRBV7-2 to TRBJ2-5, with D perhaps TRBD2 (6 bases). The CDR3 is made up of 14 amino acids. Trimming left V 4 bases short and J 1 base short, with 10 bases between. The V gene's germline CDR1 is SGHTA and CDR2 FQGNSA. Here the CDR3 DNA reads TGTGCCAGCAGCTCCCCGGGAGTCCAAGAGACCCAGTACTTC. It yields the protein CASSSPGVQETQYF.

This clonotype was observed many times. This chain links TRBV30 with TRBJ1-4, with 7 bases fitting TRBD1. Looked up from germline, CDR1 is GTSNPN and CDR2 is SVGIG (reference sequence). V lost 4 bases to trimming and J lost 4 bases; unmatched junction nucleotides: 9. The CDR3 covers 15 residues. CDR3 DNA sequence: TGTGCCTGGACAGGGCGGACAGGAGTTAATGAAAAACTGTTTTTT. It is translated as CAWTGRTGVNEKLFF.

This clonotype was seen at least ten times. The genes are TRBV9 and TRBJ2-3; 8 nucleotides match TRBD2. The CDR3 consists of 15 residues. Trimming took 3 bases from V and 4 from J; bases not matched to a gene: 7. Germline-derived CDR1 and CDR2 are SGDLS and YYNGEE. CDR3 protein: CASSASGGGPDTQYF. CDR3 nucleotides: TGTGCCAGCAGCGCAAGCGGGGGCGGTCCAGATACGCAGTATTTT.

The sample holds many counts of this clonotype. The rearrangement joins TRBV10-2 to TRBJ1-1; TRBD1 might be the D (5 bases). Germline V gene sequence: CDR1 WSHSY, CDR2 SAAADI. This CDR3 is built from 16 residues. V lost 6 bases and J lost 0, with 17 bases in between. The CDR3 loop reads CASSQGAPPLNTEAFF. The CDR3 DNA sequence: TGCGCCAGCAGCCAAGGGGCCCCTCCATTGAACACTGAAGCTTTCTTT.

Ten or more counts support this clonotype. The CDR3 is CASSSSTGSYEQFF. CDR3 coding DNA: TGTGCCAGCAGCTCATCGACAGGGTCCTATGAGCAGTTCTTC. This rearrangement joins TRBV11-2 to TRBJ2-1, with 7 bases lining up with TRBD1. The CDR3 runs 14 residues. Germline values: CDR1 SGHAT, CDR2 FQNNGV. The trim removed 4 bases at V and 8 bases at J, leaving 8 bases unmatched.

This clonotype was seen a handful of times. The chain recombines TRBV20-1 with TRBJ2-1; maybe TRBD2 (6 bases). V was pared by 6 bases and J by 3 bases, with 12 bases between. The V gene's germline CDR1 is DFQATT and CDR2 SNEGSKA (reference sequence). This CDR3 has 13 amino acids. The CDR3 sequence: CSAERGLYNEQFF. CDR3 sequence (DNA): TGCAGTGCGGAAAGGGGACTCTACAATGAGCAGTTCTTC.